The source of this T cell receptor (beta chain) is a study of Graves' ophthalmopathy and Graves' hyperthyroidism. Study context: No treatment had been given when peripheral blood was collected at initial diagnosis. General study results and limits: A roughly 81% specificity and roughly 90% sensitivity were achieved by a 13-signature model that separated ophthalmopathy from stable hyperthyroidism.

Researchers took RNA transcripts and amplified TCR beta CDR3 regions from them. HTBI primers primed a first-round RT-PCR, and a second-round multiplex PCR followed. TCRdb analysed the multiplex PCR reads with MiXCR anew, one entry per CDR3 protein. This sample yields 500,000 to 800,000 distinct CDR3 sequences, of which 35% to 50% are seen a single time; around 3% belongs to the top ten. The length of the CDR3 is 13 residues. V was cut by 3 bases and J by 1 base, with 5 bases left in between. CDR1 and CDR2 from the germline V gene are KGHDR and SFDVKD. Ten or more counts support this clonotype. The antigen is undetermined. Other autoimmune diseases, uncontrolled infections, pregnancy and lactation each led to patient exclusion.

The receptor's source is an adult man with Graves' ophthalmopathy. The V and J genes are TRBV24-1 and TRBJ1-1, with a tentative D call TRBD1 (5 bases). Sequencing was done on a sample of peripheral blood. The CDR3 is CATSDRGNTEAFF. The DNA for the CDR3 is TGTGCCACCAGTGATAGGGGGAACACTGAAGCTTTCTTT.